A single sample gave rise to the 27 T cell receptor beta chains below, sequenced in a study of OX40 agonist ivuxolimab in advanced cancers. Profiling relied on immunoSEQ multiplex PCR, and the TCRdb table lists in-frame clones only, not all of them. Of tens of thousands of clones listed, 70% to 80% are singletons. Sequencing used CD4+ or CD8+ T cells sorted from blood, obtained in a trial of the OX40 agonist ivuxolimab. The receptors were sampled from an adult with an advanced solid tumor such as melanoma, head and neck, liver or kidney cancer.

The CDR3 nucleotides are TGTGCCAGCAGCTTAATGGGACTAGCAGATACGCAGTATTTT. Translation: CASSLMGLADTQYF. This chain links TRBV7-3 with TRBJ2-3; 8 bases line up with TRBD2. CDR1 and CDR2 from the germline V gene are SGHTA and FQGTGA. The CDR3 is made up of 14 amino acids. J was trimmed by 4 bases and V by 1 base; bases with no gene match: 1.

The gene calls are TRBV6-1 and TRBJ1-2; D possibly corresponds to TRBD1 (6 bases). Germline CDR1 MNHNS, CDR2 SASEGT. Trimming left V 6 bases short and J 8 bases short, with 19 bases between. There are 14 residues in the CDR3. The CDR3 loop reads CASRAGVSARGYTF. CDR3 coding DNA: TGTGCCAGCAGGGCAGGGGTTTCTGCACGGGGCTACACCTTC.

V is TRBV18 and J is TRBJ1-5; 9 bases agree with TRBD1. With 5 bases clipped from V and 5 bases from J, the junction kept 10 bases outside the gene matches. The CDR3 totals 16 residues. CDR1 and CDR2 from the germline V gene are KGHSH and LQKENI. As DNA, the CDR3 is TGTGCCAGCTCAAAAACGGGGACAGGGATATATCAGCCCCAGCATTTT. Translating gives CASSKTGTGIYQPQHF. Drawing the rest from reference TRBV18 and TRBJ1-5, the complete variable domain is NAGVMQNPRHLVRRRGQEARLRCSPMKGHSHVYWYRQLPEEGLKFMVYLQKENIIDESGMPKERFSAEFPKEGPSILRIQQVVRGDSAAYFCASSKTGTGIYQPQHFGDGTRLSIL.

In this sample, this clone turned up once. One end of the junction is discordant with germline, which a read error may explain. This chain connects TRBV7-7 to TRBJ2-5; a weak D match, TRBD2 (5 bases). The CDR3 spans 15 residues. The germline CDR1 and CDR2 sequences are SSHAT and FNYEAQ (reference sequence). The chain's CDR3 is CASSPTVGGQETQYF. The CDR3 DNA reads as TGTGCTAGCAGCCCCACGGTTGGAGGACAAGAGACCCAGTACTTC.

The genes are TRBV2 and TRBJ2-5; 12 bases are shared with TRBD2. This CDR3 is 15 amino acids long. Germline CDR1 SNHLY, CDR2 FYNNEI. V was clipped by 6 bases and J by 4 bases; unmatched bases: 6. This CDR3 is CASRVGLAGPETQYF. CDR3 DNA: TGTGCCAGCAGGGTGGGACTAGCGGGCCCAGAGACCCAGTACTTC. Together with reference TRBV2 and TRBJ2-5, the CDR3 gives the full variable domain: EPEVTQTPSHQVTQMGQEVILRCVPISNHLYFYWYRQILGQKVEFLVSFYNNEISEKSEIFDDQFSVERPDGSNFTLKIRSTKLEDSAMYFCASRVGLAGPETQYFGPGTRLLVL.

The rearrangement links TRBV9 to TRBJ1-3; 9 bases fit TRBD1. There are 16 residues in the CDR3. The J segment lost 3 bases and the V segment lost 2 bases, leaving 6 bases of the junction unmatched. The V gene's germline CDR1 is SGDLS and CDR2 YYNGEE. In DNA form, the CDR3 reads TGTGCCAGCAGCGTGTACGGGACAGGGCTTGGAAACACCATATATTTT. Its protein product is CASSVYGTGLGNTIYF.

The rearrangement uses TRBV9 and TRBJ2-4; tentatively, D is TRBD1 or TRBD2 (5 bases each). Looked up from germline, CDR1 is SGDLS and CDR2 is YYNGEE. The length of the CDR3 is 15 residues. With 3 bases removed from V and 12 bases from J, the gap between germline ends came to 22 bases. The DNA for the CDR3 is TGTGCCAGCAGCGCCGGACCTACCGGGACGGAAAATCAGTACTTC. Encoded protein: CASSAGPTGTENQYF.

This clone was observed a few times. The chain is built from TRBV4-1 and TRBJ2-7, with D perhaps TRBD2 (6 bases). Germline CDR1 and CDR2: MGHRA and YSYEKL. The CDR3 extends over 14 amino acids. V shed 4 bases and J shed 6 bases, with 16 bases lying between them. CDR3 in amino acids: CASSPVAVGSEQYF. DNA of the CDR3: TGCGCCAGCAGCCCCGTCGCGGTCGGGAGCGAGCAGTACTTC.

The CDR3 sequence is CASSLEAGGYEQYF. The CDR3 bases are TGCGCCAGCAGCTTGGAGGCGGGGGGGTACGAGCAGTACTTC. This sequence joins TRBV5-1 and TRBJ2-7, with 9 bases identical to TRBD2. Germline values: CDR1 SGHRS, CDR2 YFSETQ. This CDR3 has 14 amino acids. V shed 0 bases, J shed 4 bases, and the junction held 2 bases outside the gene matches.

The count of this clone is one. V and J are TRBV6-6 and TRBJ1-4; a possible D gene is TRBD1 (6 bases). CDR1 and CDR2 (germline): MNHNY, SVGAGI (reference sequence). The CDR3 has 15 residues. V was cut by 5 bases and J by 4 bases, with 14 bases left in between. CDR3 DNA sequence: TGTGCCAGCAGTGACGGGCCCAGGGGTAATGAAAAACTGTTTTTT. It translates to CASSDGPRGNEKLFF.

Only one count was recorded for this clone. The V and J genes are TRBV6-1 and TRBJ2-2; 8 bases line up with TRBD1. This CDR3 comprises 16 residues. Germline V CDR1 and CDR2: MNHNS, SASEGT. V was clipped by 2 bases and J by 4 bases; unmatched bases: 6. CDR3: CASSEPRTGTTGELFF. The CDR3 DNA reads TGTGCCAGCAGTGAACCCCGGACAGGGACCACCGGGGAGCTGTTTTTT.

The rearrangement joins TRBV5-1 to TRBJ2-7, with D possibly being TRBD2 (6 bases). The germline gives CDR1 SGHRS, CDR2 YFSETQ. This CDR3 region has 16 residues. The ends were cut back, 0 bases at V and 2 bases at J, with 15 bases in the middle. The CDR3 sequence: CASSLAPLGGTYEQYF. For the CDR3, the DNA is TGCGCCAGCAGCTTGGCCCCTCTCGGGGGAACCTACGAGCAGTACTTC.

This chain connects TRBV7-2 to TRBJ2-3; TRBD2 aligns across 7 bases. After removal of 0 bases from V and 0 bases from J, the junction contained 3 bases not matched to a gene. This CDR3 comprises 16 residues. Germline values: CDR1 SGHTA, CDR2 FQGNSA. CDR3 region: CASSLAGGTSTDTQYF. As DNA, the CDR3 is TGTGCCAGCAGCTTAGCGGGGGGGACTAGCACAGATACGCAGTATTTT.

This clone was found a few times. The chain couples TRBV6-5 to TRBJ1-1; D is ambiguous. This CDR3 has 16 amino acids. V was shortened by 4 bases and J by 0 bases, with 15 bases between the two germline ends. Germline V lookup: CDR1 MNHEY, CDR2 SVGAGI. The CDR3 loop is CASSSRWPGVNTEAFF. The CDR3 DNA is TGTGCCAGCAGTTCGAGGTGGCCCGGGGTGAACACTGAAGCTTTCTTT.

The chain uses TRBV5-1 and TRBJ1-5, with TRBD1 matching 8 bases. This CDR3 has 15 residues. The germline V gene encodes CDR1 SGHRS and CDR2 YFSETQ. V shed 4 bases and J 3 bases; nucleotides not matched to a gene: 6. This CDR3 reads CASSQTGDFNQPQHF. CDR3 nucleotides: TGCGCCAGCAGCCAGACAGGGGATTTCAATCAGCCCCAGCATTTT.

J is TRBJ2-2 and V is TRBV11-3; 7 bases are a match to TRBD2. There are 16 residues in the CDR3. Germline CDR1 SGHNT, CDR2 YENEEA. V lost 5 bases, J lost 0 bases, and 6 bases stayed unmatched. CDR3 residues: CASSATGTTNTGELFF. The CDR3 nucleotides are TGTGCCAGCAGCGCAACCGGGACTACGAACACCGGGGAGCTGTTTTTT.

The CDR3 region is CASSSTGTGTGQFF. CDR3 bases: TGCGCCAGCAGCTCTACCGGGACAGGGACGGGACAATTCTTC. The rearrangement links TRBV5-1 to TRBJ2-1, with 9 bases matching TRBD1. V lost 3 bases to trimming and J lost 16 bases; unmatched junction nucleotides: 14. The CDR3 totals 14 residues. Germline lookup yields CDR1 SGHRS and CDR2 YFSETQ.

The J gene is TRBJ1-3, the V gene TRBV7-6; D is undetermined. CDR3 length equals 18 residues. Germline V gives CDR1 SGHVS, CDR2 FNYEAQ. Trimming cost V 3 bases and J 4 bases, with 22 bases left between them. The CDR3 DNA follows: TGTGCCAGCAGCTTCTTGTCAGCTAAGAACCCCTCGGGAAACACCATATATTTT. This codes for CASSFLSAKNPSGNTIYF.

Of note for this clone: Other DNA sequences in the same sample also yield this CDR3. The chain uses TRBV29-1 and TRBJ2-7; D perhaps matches TRBD1 (5 bases). V shed 2 bases and J shed 2 bases, with 10 bases lying between them. In germline, CDR1 is SQVTM, CDR2 ANQGSEA. The CDR3 has 13 residues. CDR3 bases: TGCAGCGTTGAAAAGGCAGGGCCCTACGAGCAGTACTTC. This codes for CSVEKAGPYEQYF.

This clone appeared once. The chain is built from TRBV5-1 and TRBJ2-1, with D maybe TRBD1 (6 bases). Germline loops: CDR1 SGHRS, CDR2 YFSETQ. The CDR3 spans 16 residues. The V end was cut by 0 bases, the J end by 2 bases, with 12 bases between. The CDR3 bases are TGCGCCAGCAGCTTGGGACAGGTTACGACCTACAATGAGCAGTTCTTC. This gives the protein CASSLGQVTTYNEQFF.

The chain joins TRBV6-6 to TRBJ1-5, with a tentative D call TRBD1 (5 bases). In germline, CDR1 is MNHNY, CDR2 SVGAGI (reference sequence). V was shortened by 5 bases and J by 0 bases, with 8 bases between the two germline ends. The CDR3 totals 14 residues. CDR3 protein: CASSQGDSNQPQHF. CDR3 nucleotide sequence: TGTGCCAGCAGTCAGGGAGATAGCAATCAGCCCCAGCATTTT.

This chain uses TRBV15 with TRBJ2-5; D gene uncertain. CDR1 is LNHNV, CDR2 YYDKDF, per germline (reference sequence). V lost 1 base and J lost 1, with 13 bases in between. This CDR3 has 16 amino acids. CDR3 region: CATSRVSSLGQETQYF. The CDR3 DNA sequence: TGTGCCACCAGCAGAGTTTCGTCGTTAGGCCAAGAGACCCAGTACTTC.

The chain uses TRBV10-1 and TRBJ2-3; the D is unclear. CDR3 length: 14 amino acids. Germline loops: CDR1 WNHNN, CDR2 SYGVQD (reference sequence). V dropped 0 bases and J dropped 2 bases, with 6 bases sitting between them. CDR3 loop: CASSESILTDTQYF. The CDR3 DNA sequence: TGCGCCAGCAGTGAGTCAATTCTCACAGATACGCAGTATTTT.

J is TRBJ2-2 and V is TRBV9; 7 positions agree with TRBD2. The ends lost 0 bases at V and 7 bases at J; junction bases unmatched: 9. Germline V gene sequence: CDR1 SGDLS, CDR2 YYNGEE. The CDR3 totals 16 residues. The CDR3, as DNA: TGTGCCAGCAGCGTAGATGGCGGGAGTATTAACGGGGAGCTGTTTTTT. Protein product: CASSVDGGSINGELFF.

This clone is judged medium-sized. The chain carries TRBV19 and TRBJ1-2; the match to TRBD1 covers 12 bases. The V segment lost 3 bases and the J segment 4 bases; nucleotides outside the gene matches: 9. CDR1 and CDR2 (germline): LNHDA, SQIVND (reference sequence). CDR3 length equals 17 residues. CDR3 protein: CASSISGTGGNFYGYTF. The CDR3 coding sequence is TGTGCCAGTAGTATCTCCGGGACAGGGGGCAATTTCTATGGCTACACCTTC.

This clone has only a few counts. The rearrangement uses TRBV12-5 and TRBJ2-1; 10 positions agree with TRBD2. V lost 1 base, J lost 6 bases, and 9 bases stayed unmatched. This CDR3 contains 17 residues. Germline V gene sequence: CDR1 LGHNT, CDR2 FRNRAP. CDR3 in DNA: TGTGCTAGTGGTTTGGCCGCTAGCGGGAGTAGGGGCAATGAGCAGTTCTTC. Translating gives CASGLAASGSRGNEQFF.

The chain joins TRBV5-8 to TRBJ2-1, with D perhaps matching TRBD1 or TRBD2 (5 bases each). Germline-derived CDR1 and CDR2 are SGHTS and YDEGEE. The V end lost 0 bases, the J end lost 2 bases, and 9 bases lay between the germline ends. The CDR3 totals 15 residues. DNA of the CDR3: TGTGCCAGCAGCTTGGCAGGGAGCCCCTACAATGAGCAGTTCTTC. Translation: CASSLAGSPYNEQFF.